This T cell receptor (beta chain) was identified in a study of T cell responses to AZD1222 COVID-19 vaccine. Across the study: Recipients boosted at about 4 weeks or about 12 weeks are pooled.

Study outcomes and limitations: Seropositive at baseline were only a handful of AZD1222 recipients. The donors showed a predominance of white British ancestry and of females, with possible underestimation of clonal diversity.

This clone has just one count. What it recognizes is unknown. Data came from immunoSEQ multiplex PCR; TCRdb stores just in-frame clones and leaves some out. Of 90,000 to 130,000 clones listed, around 81% are singletons. V gave up 2 bases and J gave up 2 bases; unmatched junction bases: 5. The CDR3 runs 16 residues. In germline, CDR1 is MGHRA, CDR2 YSYEKL. This material consisted of peripheral blood, taken on day 0 of AZD1222 vaccination. The chain joins TRBV4-1 to TRBJ2-1; the match to TRBD2 covers 8 bases. The sequence came from an adult in good health. The CDR3 loop is CASSQQTSGPYNEQFF. CDR3 nucleotides: TGCGCCAGCAGCCAACAAACTAGCGGCCCCTACAATGAGCAGTTCTTC.